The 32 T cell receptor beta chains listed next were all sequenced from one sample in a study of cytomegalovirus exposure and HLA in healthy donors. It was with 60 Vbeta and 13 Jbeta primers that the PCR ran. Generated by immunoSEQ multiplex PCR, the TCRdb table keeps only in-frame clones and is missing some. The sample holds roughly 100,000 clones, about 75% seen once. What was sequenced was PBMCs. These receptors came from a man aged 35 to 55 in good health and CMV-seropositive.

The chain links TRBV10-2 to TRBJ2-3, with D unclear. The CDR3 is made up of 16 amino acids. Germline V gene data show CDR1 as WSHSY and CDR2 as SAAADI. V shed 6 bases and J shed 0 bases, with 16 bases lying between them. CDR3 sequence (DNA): TGCGCCAGCAGGCGGCTAGGAATCAGTAGCACAGATACGCAGTATTTT. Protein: CASRRLGISSTDTQYF.

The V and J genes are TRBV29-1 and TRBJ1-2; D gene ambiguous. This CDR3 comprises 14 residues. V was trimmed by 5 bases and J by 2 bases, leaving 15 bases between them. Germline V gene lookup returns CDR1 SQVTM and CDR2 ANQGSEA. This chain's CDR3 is CSVPQNFSNYGYTF. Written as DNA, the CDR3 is TGCAGCGTTCCCCAGAATTTTAGCAACTATGGCTACACCTTC.

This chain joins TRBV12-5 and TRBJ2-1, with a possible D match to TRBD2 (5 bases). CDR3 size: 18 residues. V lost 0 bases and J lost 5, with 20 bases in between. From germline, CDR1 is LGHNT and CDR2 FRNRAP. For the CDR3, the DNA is TGTGCTAGTGGTTTGGTAATTATGACGACTAAATGGGACAATGAGCAGTTCTTC. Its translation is CASGLVIMTTKWDNEQFF.

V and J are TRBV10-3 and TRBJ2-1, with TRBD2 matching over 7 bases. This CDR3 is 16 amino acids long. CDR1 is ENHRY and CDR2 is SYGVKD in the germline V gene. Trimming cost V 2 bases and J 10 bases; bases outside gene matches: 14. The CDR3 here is CAISENLAAAAGEQFF. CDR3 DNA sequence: TGTGCCATCAGTGAGAACCTAGCGGCGGCCGCAGGGGAGCAGTTCTTC.

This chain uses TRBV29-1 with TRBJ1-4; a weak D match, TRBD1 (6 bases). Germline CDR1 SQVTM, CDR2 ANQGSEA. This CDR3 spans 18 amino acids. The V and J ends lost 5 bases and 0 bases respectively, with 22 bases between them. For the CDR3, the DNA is TGCAGCGTTAGGCTTGCACCCCGGTGGGACACAACTAATGAAAAACTGTTTTTT. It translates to CSVRLAPRWDTTNEKLFF.

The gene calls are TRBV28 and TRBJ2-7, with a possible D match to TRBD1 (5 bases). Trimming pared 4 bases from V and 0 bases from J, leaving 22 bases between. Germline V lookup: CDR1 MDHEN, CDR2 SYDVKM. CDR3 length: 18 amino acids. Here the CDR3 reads CASSSNHLQVLSSYEQYF. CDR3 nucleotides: TGTGCCAGCAGTTCCAATCACCTACAGGTATTGAGCTCCTACGAGCAGTACTTC.

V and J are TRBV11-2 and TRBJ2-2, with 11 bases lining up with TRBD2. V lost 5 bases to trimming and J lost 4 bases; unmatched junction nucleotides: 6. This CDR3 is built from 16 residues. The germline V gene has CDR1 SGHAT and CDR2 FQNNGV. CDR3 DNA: TGTGCCAGCAGCCCACTAGCGGGAGCGCGCACCGGGGAGCTGTTTTTT. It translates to CASSPLAGARTGELFF.

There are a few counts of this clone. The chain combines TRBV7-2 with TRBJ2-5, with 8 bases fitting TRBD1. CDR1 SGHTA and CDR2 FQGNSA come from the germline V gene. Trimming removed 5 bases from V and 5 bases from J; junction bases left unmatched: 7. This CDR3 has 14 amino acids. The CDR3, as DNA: TGTGCCAGCAGCCCTCAGGGGGCCGGGGAGACCCAGTACTTC. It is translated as CASSPQGAGETQYF.

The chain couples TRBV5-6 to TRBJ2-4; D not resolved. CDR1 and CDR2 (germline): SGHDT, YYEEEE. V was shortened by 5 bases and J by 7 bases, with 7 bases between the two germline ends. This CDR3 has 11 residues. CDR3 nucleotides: TGTGCCAGCAGTTCCGAGAACATTCAGTACTTC. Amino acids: CASSSENIQYF.

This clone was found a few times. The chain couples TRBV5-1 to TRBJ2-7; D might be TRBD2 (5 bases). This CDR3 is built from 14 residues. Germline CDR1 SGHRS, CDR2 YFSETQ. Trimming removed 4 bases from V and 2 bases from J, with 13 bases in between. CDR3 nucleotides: TGCGCCAGCAGCGCCCCCTACGGGGCCTACGAGCAGTACTTC. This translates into CASSAPYGAYEQYF.

CDR3 region: CATSRGAGGGLAGGKGEQYF. CDR3 DNA sequence: TGTGCCACCAGCAGGGGGGCCGGCGGGGGACTAGCGGGAGGTAAGGGCGAGCAGTACTTC. V usage is TRBV15 and J usage is TRBJ2-7; 15 nucleotides match TRBD2. The CDR3 covers 20 residues. Unmatched junction bases numbered 18, after V lost 3 bases and J lost 6 bases. Germline V gene data show CDR1 as LNHNV and CDR2 as YYDKDF (reference sequence).

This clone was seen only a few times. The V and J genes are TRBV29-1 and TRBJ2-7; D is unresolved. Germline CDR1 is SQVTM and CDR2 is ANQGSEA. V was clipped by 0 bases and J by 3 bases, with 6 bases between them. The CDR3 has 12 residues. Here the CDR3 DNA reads TGCAGCGTTGAAGATTACAGCTACGAGCAGTACTTC. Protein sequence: CSVEDYSYEQYF.

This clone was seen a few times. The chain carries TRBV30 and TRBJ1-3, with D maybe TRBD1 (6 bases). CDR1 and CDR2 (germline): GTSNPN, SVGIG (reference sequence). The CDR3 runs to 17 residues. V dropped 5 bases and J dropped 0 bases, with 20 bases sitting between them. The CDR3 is CAWWGQGTRISGNTIYF. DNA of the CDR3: TGTGCCTGGTGGGGGCAGGGGACCAGAATCTCTGGAAACACCATATATTTT.

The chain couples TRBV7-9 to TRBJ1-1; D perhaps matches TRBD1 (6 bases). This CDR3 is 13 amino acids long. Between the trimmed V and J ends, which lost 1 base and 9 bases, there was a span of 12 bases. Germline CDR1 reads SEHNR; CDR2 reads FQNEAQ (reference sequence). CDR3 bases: TGTGCCAGCAGCTTAGAGCAGGGACAAAAAGCTTTCTTT. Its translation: CASSLEQGQKAFF.

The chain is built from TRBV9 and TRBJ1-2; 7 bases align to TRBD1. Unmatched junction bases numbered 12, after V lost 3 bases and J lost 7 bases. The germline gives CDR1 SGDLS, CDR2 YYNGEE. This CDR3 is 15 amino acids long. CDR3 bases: TGTGCCAGCAGCGCGGCCGGGGGACAGCTTTCTGGCTACACCTTC. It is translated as CASSAAGGQLSGYTF.

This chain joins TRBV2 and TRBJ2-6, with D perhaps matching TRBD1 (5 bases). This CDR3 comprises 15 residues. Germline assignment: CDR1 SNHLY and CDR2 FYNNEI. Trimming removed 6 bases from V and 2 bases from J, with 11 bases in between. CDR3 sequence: CASRTQGPGANVLTF. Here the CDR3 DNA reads TGTGCCAGCAGAACTCAGGGCCCTGGGGCCAACGTCCTGACTTTC.

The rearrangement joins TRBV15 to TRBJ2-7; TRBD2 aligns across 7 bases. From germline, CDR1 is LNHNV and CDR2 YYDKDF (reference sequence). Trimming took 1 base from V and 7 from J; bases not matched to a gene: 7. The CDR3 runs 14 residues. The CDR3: CATSRGGGSGEQYF. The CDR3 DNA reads TGTGCCACCAGCAGAGGGGGGGGGAGTGGGGAGCAGTACTTC.

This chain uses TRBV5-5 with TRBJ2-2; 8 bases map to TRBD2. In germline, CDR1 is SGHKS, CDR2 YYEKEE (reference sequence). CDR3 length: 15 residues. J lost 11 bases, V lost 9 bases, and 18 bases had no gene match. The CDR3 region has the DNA TGTGCCATCGACCGGCGGGTAGCGGGACCGTGTGAGCTGTTTTTT. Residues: CAIDRRVAGPCELFF.

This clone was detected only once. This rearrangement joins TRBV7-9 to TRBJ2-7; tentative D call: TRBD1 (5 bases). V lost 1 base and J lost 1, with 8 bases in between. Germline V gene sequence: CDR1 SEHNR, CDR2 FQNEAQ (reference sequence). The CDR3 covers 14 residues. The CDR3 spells CASSLDTGSYEQYF. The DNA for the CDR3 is TGTGCCAGCAGCTTAGACACAGGATCCTACGAGCAGTACTTC.

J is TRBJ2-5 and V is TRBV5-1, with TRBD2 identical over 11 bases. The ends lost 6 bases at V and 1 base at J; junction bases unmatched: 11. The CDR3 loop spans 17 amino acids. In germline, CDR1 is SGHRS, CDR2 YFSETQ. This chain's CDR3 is CASKPVGLAGGQETQYF. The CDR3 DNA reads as TGCGCCAGCAAACCCGTGGGGCTAGCGGGGGGCCAAGAGACCCAGTACTTC.

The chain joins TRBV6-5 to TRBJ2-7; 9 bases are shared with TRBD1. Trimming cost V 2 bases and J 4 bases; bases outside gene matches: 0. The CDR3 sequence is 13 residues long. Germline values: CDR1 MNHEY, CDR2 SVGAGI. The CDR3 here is CASSYGTGYEQYF. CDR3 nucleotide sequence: TGTGCCAGCAGTTACGGGACAGGGTACGAGCAGTACTTC.

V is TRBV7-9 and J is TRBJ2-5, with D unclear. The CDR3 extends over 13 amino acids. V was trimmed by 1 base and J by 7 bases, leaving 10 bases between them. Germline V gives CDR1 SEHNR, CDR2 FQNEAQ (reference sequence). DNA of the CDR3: TGTGCCAGCAGCTTAGTAAGCCCTGGGACCCAGTACTTC. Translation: CASSLVSPGTQYF.

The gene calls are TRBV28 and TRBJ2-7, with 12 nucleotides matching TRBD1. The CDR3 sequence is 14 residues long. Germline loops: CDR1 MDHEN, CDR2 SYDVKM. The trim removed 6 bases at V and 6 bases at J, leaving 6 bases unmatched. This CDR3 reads CASREGQGASEQYF. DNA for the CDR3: TGTGCCAGCAGGGAGGGACAGGGGGCTAGCGAGCAGTACTTC.

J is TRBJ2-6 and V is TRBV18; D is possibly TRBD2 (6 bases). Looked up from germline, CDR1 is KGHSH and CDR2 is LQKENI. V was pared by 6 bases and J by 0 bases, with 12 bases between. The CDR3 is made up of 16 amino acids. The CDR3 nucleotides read TGTGCCAGCTCCCCGGCGGGACTCTCTGGGGCCAACGTCCTGACTTTC. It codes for CASSPAGLSGANVLTF.

As DNA, the CDR3 is TGTGCCAGCAGCTTGGACTGGGGCATTACTTACGAGCAGTACTTC. Translation gives CASSLDWGITYEQYF. V gene TRBV5-5 combines with J gene TRBJ2-7; maybe TRBD1 (5 bases). Germline loops: CDR1 SGHKS, CDR2 YYEKEE (reference sequence). The V and J ends lost 0 bases and 4 bases respectively, with 14 bases between them. CDR3 length: 15 residues.

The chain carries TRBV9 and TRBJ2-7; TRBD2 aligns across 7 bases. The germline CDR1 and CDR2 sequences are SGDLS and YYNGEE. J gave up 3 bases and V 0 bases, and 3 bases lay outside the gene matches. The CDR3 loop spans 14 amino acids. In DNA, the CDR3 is TGTGCCAGCAGCGTAGGCCAGCGGGGCTACGAGCAGTACTTC. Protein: CASSVGQRGYEQYF.

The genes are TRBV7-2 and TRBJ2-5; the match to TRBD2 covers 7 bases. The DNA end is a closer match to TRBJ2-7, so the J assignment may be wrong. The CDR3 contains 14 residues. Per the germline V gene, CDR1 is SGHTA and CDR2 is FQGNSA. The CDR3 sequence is CASSLVGGHPEQYF. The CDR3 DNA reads TGTGCCAGCAGCTTAGTGGGAGGGCACCCCGAGCAGTACTTC.

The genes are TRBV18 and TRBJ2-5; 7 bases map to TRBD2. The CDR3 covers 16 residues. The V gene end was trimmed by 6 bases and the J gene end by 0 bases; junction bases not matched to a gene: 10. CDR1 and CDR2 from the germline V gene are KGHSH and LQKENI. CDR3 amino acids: CASSPPGTTYQETQYF. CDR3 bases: TGTGCCAGCTCGCCCCCCGGGACTACCTACCAAGAGACCCAGTACTTC.

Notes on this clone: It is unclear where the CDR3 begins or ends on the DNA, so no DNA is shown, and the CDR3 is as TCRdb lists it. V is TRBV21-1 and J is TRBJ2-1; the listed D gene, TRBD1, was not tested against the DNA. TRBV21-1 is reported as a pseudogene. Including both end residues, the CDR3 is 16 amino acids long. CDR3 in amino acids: CASSRVGQGTYNEQFF.

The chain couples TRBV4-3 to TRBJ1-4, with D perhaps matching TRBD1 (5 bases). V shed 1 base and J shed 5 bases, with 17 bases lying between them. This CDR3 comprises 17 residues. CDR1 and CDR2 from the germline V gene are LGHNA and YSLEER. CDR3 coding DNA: TGCGCCAGCAGCCAAGCGCCGAACCGGGGGAGGAATGAAAAACTGTTTTTT. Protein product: CASSQAPNRGRNEKLFF.

CDR3 residues: CASSSRPLYGYTF. The CDR3 DNA reads as TGTGCCAGCAGCTCGCGCCCACTCTATGGCTACACCTTC. The rearrangement links TRBV27 to TRBJ1-2; D gene ambiguous. The CDR3 is made up of 13 amino acids. V lost 6 bases to trimming and J lost 4 bases, with 12 bases between them. Germline assignment: CDR1 MNHEY and CDR2 SMNVEV (reference sequence).

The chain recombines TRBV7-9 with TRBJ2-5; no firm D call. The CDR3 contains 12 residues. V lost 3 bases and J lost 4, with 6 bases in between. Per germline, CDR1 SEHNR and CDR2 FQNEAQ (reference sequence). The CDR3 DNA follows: TGTGCCAGCAGCTTCGAGGCAGAGACCCAGTACTTC. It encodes CASSFEAETQYF.